Listed below are T cell receptor beta chains from one sample, sequenced in a study of shared T cell receptors in the human thymus. The assay was immunoSEQ multiplex PCR, and TCRdb's table has in-frame clones only and misses some. Here the sample spans fewer than 700,000 clones, 88% being singletons. These records were also assigned to another study, of human thymus T cells.

Material: thymocytes. The receptor set was obtained from a boy younger than two with a congenital heart defect. Both conserved end residues are part of each CDR3. D genes are given only for firm matches. Not every row has a clone size; where given, it reads once, few, many or a size class.

CDR3 DNA	CDR3 protein	CDR3 length	V gene	J gene	clone size	D gene
TGTGCCAGCAGCCCGCGGGACAGGGGTAACGAGCAGTACTTC	CASSPRDRGNEQYF	14	TRBV7-9	TRBJ2-7	.	TRBD1
TGTGCCAGCAGTTTACGACAGGGGCCCCATGAGCAGTTCTTC	CASSLRQGPHEQFF	14	TRBV28	TRBJ2-1	.	TRBD1
TGTGCCAGCAGCTTAGAATCTCAAGGGGCTAGACAGGACACTGAAGCTTTCTTT	CASSLESQGARQDTEAFF	18	TRBV11-3	TRBJ1-1	.	.
TGCGCCAGCAGCCCCCCACCGGACAGGGATAAGGGCACTGAAGCTTTCTTT	CASSPPPDRDKGTEAFF	17	TRBV4-1	TRBJ1-1	once	TRBD1
TGTGCCATCAGTCTTGACAGGGGGCGGAGCACCGGGGAGCTGTTTTTT	CAISLDRGRSTGELFF	16	TRBV10-3	TRBJ2-2	once	TRBD1
TGTGCCAGACATCAGGGTGCAGCAAAGACCCAGTACTTC	CARHQGAAKTQYF	13	TRBV27	TRBJ2-5	once	.
TGCAGCGGTACAGGGGAATATGGCTACACCTTC	CSGTGEYGYTF	11	TRBV29-1	TRBJ1-2	.	TRBD1
TGTGCCAGCAGCGCCAGGGACAGGGGACCGCCTTACTCTGGGGCCAACGTCCTGACTTTC	CASSARDRGPPYSGANVLTF	20	TRBV21-1	TRBJ2-6	few	.
TGTGCCAGCAGCTTGTACGCCAGGGCGCCCTTCGATCAGCCCCAGCATTTT	CASSLYARAPFDQPQHF	17	TRBV5-8	TRBJ1-5	.	.
TGTGCCAGCGAGGGATACAGCAATCAGCCCCAGCATTTT	CASEGYSNQPQHF	13	TRBV2	TRBJ1-5	.	.
TGTGCCAGCAGCTTAACAGCGGCACCCATTAACTATGGCTACACCTTC	CASSLTAAPINYGYTF	16	TRBV11-2	TRBJ1-2	.	.
TGTGCCAGCAGCTTAGGGACTAGCGGGGGGAGGACCCAGTACTTC	CASSLGTSGGRTQYF	15	TRBV11-3	TRBJ2-5	few	TRBD2
TGTGCCAGCTCACGATGGGGCTCTGACAGGGGACGCGAAAAACTGTTTTTT	CASSRWGSDRGREKLFF	17	TRBV18	TRBJ1-4	.	TRBD1
TGTGCCAGCAGCGCTGACTTACAAGAGACCCAGTACTTC	CASSADLQETQYF	13	TRBV7-9	TRBJ2-5	.	.
TGTGCTAGTGGCCGGGGGGGACAGGGGGGAGGTGAGCAGTTCTTC	CASGRGGQGGGEQFF	15	TRBV12-5	TRBJ2-1	.	TRBD1
TGTGCCAGCAGTTACCCTGGCGGGAGGGGCTACAATGAGCAGTTCTTC	CASSYPGGRGYNEQFF	16	TRBV6-5	TRBJ2-1	.	TRBD2
TGCGCCAGCAAACCCTCCGGGAACACTGAAGCTTTCTTT	CASKPSGNTEAFF	13	TRBV5-1	TRBJ1-1	.	.
TGCGCCAGCAGCACGCGGACTAGCGGGAACCTCAGGGGCACAGATACGCAGTATTTT	CASSTRTSGNLRGTDTQYF	19	TRBV4-1	TRBJ2-3	.	TRBD2
TGTGCCAGCAGCTTAAACGGGAGAGAGAAGCCTGTGGAGGAGCAGTACTTC	CASSLNGREKPVEEQYF	17	TRBV7-9	TRBJ2-7	.	.
TGTGCTAGTGGTTTGTGGGGCCGCTCCTACGAGCAGTACTTC	CASGLWGRSYEQYF	14	TRBV12-5	TRBJ2-7	.	.
TGTGCCAGCAGTGAAAGAGCCCCAGAGGTCGAGCAGTACTTC	CASSERAPEVEQYF	14	TRBV6-1	TRBJ2-7	.	.
TGTGCCAGCAGCCCCCAGTCTGGGCAGAACACTGAAGCTTTCTTT	CASSPQSGQNTEAFF	15	TRBV11-2	TRBJ1-1	.	.
TGTGCCAGCAGCTTGTTGGAACTAGCTGGAGGCGGTGAGCAGTTCTTC	CASSLLELAGGGEQFF	16	TRBV5-4	TRBJ2-1	.	.
TGTGCCTCACGCGAACGGGAGGATGAGCAGTTCTTC	CASREREDEQFF	12	TRBV10-3	TRBJ2-1	.	TRBD2
TGTGCCAGCAGTCGGACTAGCTGCAATACGCAGTATTTT	CASSRTSCNTQYF	13	TRBV27	TRBJ2-3	.	TRBD2
TGCAGCGTTGAAGATGGCACAGATCCCCAAGAGACCCAGTACTTC	CSVEDGTDPQETQYF	15	TRBV29-1	TRBJ2-5	.	.
TGCGCCAGCAGCCGACACAGGGGGCTGGAGACCCAGTACTTC	CASSRHRGLETQYF	14	TRBV4-3	TRBJ2-5	once	TRBD1
TGTGCCAGTAGTATCCGGGGTCAGCCCCAGCATTTT	CASSIRGQPQHF	12	TRBV19	TRBJ1-5	.	.
TGTGCCAGCTCTCCTCCCCTGCGACAGGGAACCTACGAGCAGTACTTC	CASSPPLRQGTYEQYF	16	TRBV18	TRBJ2-7	.	TRBD1
TGTGCCAGCAGCCCCGACCCAACTACCTCCGAGGGCATTCAGTACTTC	CASSPDPTTSEGIQYF	16	TRBV11-3	TRBJ2-4	.	.
TGTGCCAGCAGCGTAGGGTGGGAGTCCTACAATGAGCAGTTCTTC	CASSVGWESYNEQFF	15	TRBV9	TRBJ2-1	.	.
TGTGCCAGCAGCTTCGAGGACAGGCGAGGCACCTACGAGCAGTACTTC	CASSFEDRRGTYEQYF	16	TRBV7-9	TRBJ2-7	.	TRBD1
TGTGCCAGCAGCGTCAACCGGGACAGGGGTTTCTATGAGCAGTTCTTC	CASSVNRDRGFYEQFF	16	TRBV9	TRBJ2-1	once	TRBD1
TGTGCCAGCAGCTCCGCGGCCAAAAACATTCAGTACTTC	CASSSAAKNIQYF	13	TRBV7-3	TRBJ2-4	.	.
TGCGCCAGCAGCTTGGCCCGGGAGGGCAATGAGCAGTTCTTC	CASSLAREGNEQFF	14	TRBV5-1	TRBJ2-1	.	TRBD2
TGTGCCAGTACTTTCGGGGCGATGGGCAGGGGGAGGATCTTT	CASTFGAMGRGRIF	14	TRBV19	TRBJ1-1	.	TRBD1
TGTGCCAGCAGCTCGGGGACAGACGTTCGAAAGCCCATATATTTT	CASSSGTDVRKPIYF	15	TRBV7-6	TRBJ1-3	few	TRBD1
TGTGCCAGCAGCCAACTACAGCCTAATCAGCCCCAGCATTTT	CASSQLQPNQPQHF	14	TRBV14	TRBJ1-5	.	.
TGCAGCGTTGAAAGCGGGCAAAGAGGGTACGAGCAGTACTTC	CSVESGQRGYEQYF	14	TRBV29-1	TRBJ2-7	.	.
TGTGCCAGCAGCTTAGCCGGGGACAGGCCCTTCGGGAACTATGGCTACACCTTC	CASSLAGDRPFGNYGYTF	18	TRBV7-2	TRBJ1-2	.	TRBD1
TGCGCCAGCAGCAGTTGGGACAGGGTGAACACTGAAGCTTTCTTT	CASSSWDRVNTEAFF	15	TRBV5-1	TRBJ1-1	.	TRBD1
TGTGCCAGCAGCTTAAACCGGACTAGCGGCTACGAGCAGTACTTC	CASSLNRTSGYEQYF	15	TRBV11-2	TRBJ2-7	.	TRBD2